The 28 T cell receptor beta chains below all came from one sample that was sequenced in a study of CD8+CD57+ T cells in acquired aplastic anemia. TCR beta VDJ and CDR3 profiles were obtained from a genomic DNA template. In TCRdb, the reads were re-called with MiXCR into one record per CDR3 protein. The sample records just over 450,000 distinct CDR3 sequences, around a third being singletons. Sequencing was done on patients that had shown CD8+CD57+ cell expansion by flow cytometry. Material for sequencing was sorted CD4+, CD8+, or CD8+CD57+ T cells (not recorded which) from PBMCs. These receptors all stem from a human donor with aplastic anemia.

With regard to this clonotype: Its ends do not fully match the called genes, so a read error is possible. CDR3 amino acids: CASIHTGDNEPQHF. DNA for the CDR3: TGTGCCAGCATCCACACGGGAGACAATGAGCCCCAGCATTTT. The genes are TRBV2 and TRBJ1-5; no reliable D call. Germline-derived CDR1 and CDR2 are SNHLY and FYNNEI. This CDR3 region has 14 residues.

J is TRBJ1-3 and V is TRBV7-4; D unclear. The V end lost 1 base, the J end lost 2 bases, and 6 bases lay between the germline ends. CDR3 size: 14 residues. CDR1 is SGHVT and CDR2 is SQSDAQ in the germline V gene. The CDR3 loop reads CASSLVWAGNTIYF. For the CDR3, the DNA is TGTGCCAGCAGCTTAGTTTGGGCTGGAAACACCATATATTTT.

This clonotype was seen ten or more times. The chain has TRBV25-1 and TRBJ1-1; the D is unclear. The CDR3 is 15 amino acids. CDR1 and CDR2 (germline): MGHDK, SYGVNS. V lost 7 bases and J 6 bases, leaving 21 bases between the germline ends. CDR3 in amino acids: CASTSSGWGFAEAFF. The CDR3 coding sequence is TGTGCCAGCACATCAAGCGGGTGGGGATTCGCTGAAGCTTTCTTT. Full variable domain (remainder filled in from reference TRBV25-1 and TRBJ1-1): EADIYQTPRYLVIGTGKKITLECSQTMGHDKMYWYQQDPGMELHLIHYSYGVNSTEKGDLSSESTVSRIRTEHFPLTLESARPSHTSQYLCASTSSGWGFAEAFFGQGTRLTVV.

In regard to this clonotype: The junction differs from germline at one of its ends, possibly a read error. The chain employs TRBV7-9 and TRBJ2-2, with TRBD1 matching 9 bases. Germline V gene lookup returns CDR1 SEHNR and CDR2 FQNEAQ (reference sequence). The CDR3 totals 18 residues. This CDR3 is CASSRATPGQGFVRELFF. As DNA, the CDR3 is TGCGCCAGCAGCCGGGCAACCCCGGGACAGGGTTTCGTCCGGGAGCTGTTTTTT.

In its sample, this clonotype was seen a few times. The junction departs from germline at one end; a sequencing error may be responsible. V gene TRBV10-1 combines with J gene TRBJ2-7; 7 nucleotides match TRBD1. This CDR3 is 14 amino acids long. Germline V lookup: CDR1 WNHNN, CDR2 SYGVQD (reference sequence). DNA for the CDR3: TGTGCCAGCAGTTACCCCCAGGGGGCCTACGAGCAGTACTTC. Its translation: CASSYPQGAYEQYF.

V and J are TRBV2 and TRBJ2-7; 10 positions agree with TRBD1. Trimming cost V 5 bases and J 6 bases; bases outside gene matches: 7. This CDR3 has 14 amino acids. Germline lookup yields CDR1 SNHLY and CDR2 FYNNEI. CDR3 DNA sequence: TGTGCCAGCAGTTTCTCCGGGACAGGGGTCGAGCAGTACTTC. This translates into CASSFSGTGVEQYF.

This clonotype has a handful of counts. The chain recombines TRBV24-1 with TRBJ2-7, with 9 nucleotides matching TRBD1. In germline, CDR1 is KGHDR, CDR2 SFDVKD. The CDR3 has 16 residues. The CDR3 sequence is CATSAGVDRGSDEQYV. The CDR3 DNA reads as TGTGCCACGAGTGCTGGGGTTGACAGGGGGTCTGACGAGCAGTACGTC.

The chain employs TRBV11-2 and TRBJ2-7, with D unclear. The CDR3 spans 12 residues. V was pared by 3 bases and J by 3 bases, with 6 bases between. Germline CDR1 is SGHAT and CDR2 is FQNNGV. The CDR3 protein is CASSFGVYEQYF. The CDR3, as DNA: TGTGCCAGCAGCTTTGGAGTCTACGAGCAGTACTTC.

In this sample, this clonotype turned up a few times. DNA of the CDR3: TGCGCCACCAAATTAGCCGGGACAGGGATATATGGCTACACCTTC. It specifies CATKLAGTGIYGYTF. J is TRBJ1-2 and V is TRBV5-1; the match to TRBD1 covers 9 bases. Per the germline V gene, CDR1 is SGHRS and CDR2 is YFSETQ. The CDR3 runs 15 residues. V was pared by 9 bases and J by 5 bases, with 14 bases of the junction left unmatched.

This clonotype was counted at least ten times. The rearrangement joins TRBV6-5 to TRBJ1-2; tentatively, D is TRBD1 (6 bases). In germline, CDR1 is MNHEY, CDR2 SVGAGI. The CDR3 totals 16 residues. Between the trimmed V and J ends, which lost 2 bases and 5 bases, there was a span of 18 bases. CDR3 residues: CASSYKAANREYGYTF. CDR3 nucleotide sequence: TGTGCCAGCAGTTACAAAGCGGCGAACAGGGAGTATGGCTACACCTTC.

This sequence joins TRBV9 and TRBJ1-1; D gene ambiguous. The CDR3 is 13 residues long. The germline V gene encodes CDR1 SGDLS and CDR2 YYNGEE. Trimming removed 0 bases from V and 5 bases from J, with 8 bases in between. DNA for the CDR3: TGTGCCAGCAGCGTAGAGGAGCGGACTGAAGCTTTCTTT. Protein sequence: CASSVEERTEAFF.

Points on this clonotype: A read error may be the cause here, since a much bigger clone is one base away. The V gene is TRBV20-1, the J gene TRBJ2-7; D is possibly TRBD2 (6 bases). CDR1 and CDR2 from the germline V gene are DFQATT and SNEGSKA (reference sequence). The CDR3 runs 13 residues. The CDR3 DNA sequence: TGCAGTGCTAGCCTTCCGGGAGCGGACGAGCAGCACTTC. It translates to CSASLPGADEQHF.

About this clonotype: A junction end diverges from the germline sequence, so it may reflect a read error. This sequence joins TRBV20-1 and TRBJ1-5; 8 nucleotides line up with TRBD1. Germline V lookup: CDR1 DFQATT, CDR2 SNEGSKA (reference sequence). CDR3 size: 17 residues. CDR3 residues: CSAKGQGRTLSNRPQHF. The CDR3 bases are TGCAGTGCCAAAGGACAGGGTCGTACGTTGAGCAATCGGCCCCAGCATTTT.

This rearrangement joins TRBV25-1 to TRBJ1-6, with 9 nucleotides matching TRBD1. The germline CDR1 and CDR2 sequences are MGHDK and SYGVNS. J gave up 16 bases and V 8 bases, and 24 bases lay outside the gene matches. This CDR3 contains 17 residues. For the CDR3, the DNA is TGTGCCAGCGGGACCCAAACCTCGGGACAGGGCCTTCCCCGACTCCACTTT. Its protein product is CASGTQTSGQGLPRLHF.

This chain connects TRBV10-1 to TRBJ1-2; D ambiguous. The CDR3 loop spans 11 amino acids. Germline CDR1 WNHNN, CDR2 SYGVQD (reference sequence). V was shortened by 11 bases and J by 7 bases, with 14 bases between the two germline ends. The CDR3 here is CAGRRGFGYTF. DNA for the CDR3: TGCGCCGGTCGCCGGGGTTTTGGCTACACCTTC.

The rearrangement uses TRBV19 and TRBJ2-7; D is perhaps TRBD1 or TRBD2 (7 bases each). The CDR3 length is 13 residues. Trimming shortened V by 7 bases and J by 5 bases, and 15 bases separated the two germline ends. Germline V gene data show CDR1 as LNHDA and CDR2 as SQIVND (reference sequence). CDR3 in amino acids: CASTGRGQNEQYF. CDR3 coding DNA: TGTGCCAGTACGGGGAGGGGGCAAAACGAGCAGTACTTC.

The rearrangement links TRBV30 to TRBJ1-2; unclear D gene. CDR3 size: 12 residues. The germline gives CDR1 GTSNPN, CDR2 SVGIG (reference sequence). Deletions cut 0 bases from V and 8 bases from J, with 10 bases between. DNA of the CDR3: TGTGCCTGGAGTGTTGAGAGGGAAGGCTACACCTTC. This sequence encodes CAWSVEREGYTF.

This chain joins TRBV11-1 and TRBJ2-1; D possibly corresponds to TRBD1 (5 bases). Germline CDR1 reads SGHAT; CDR2 reads FQDESV (reference sequence). The CDR3 totals 15 residues. V lost 4 bases and J lost 8, with 18 bases in between. The CDR3 bases are TGTGCCAGCAGCTCCCTGCCCAGCTGGGGCGATGAGCAGTTCTTC. Its protein is CASSSLPSWGDEQFF.

Comments on this clonotype: Possible read error: a much larger clone is one base away. This CDR3 is missing its conserved last phenylalanine or tryptophan, likely due to a read error. The CDR3 bases are TGCAGTGCTCTCACTAGCGGGGGACAAGAGACCCAGTACCTC. Protein sequence: CSALTSGGQETQYL. The chain has TRBV20-1 and TRBJ2-5; the match to TRBD2 covers 11 bases. The CDR3 runs 14 residues. Germline values: CDR1 DFQATT, CDR2 SNEGSKA (reference sequence). V dropped 5 bases and J dropped 2; count of bases not matched to a gene: 4.

This clonotype has at least ten counts. V gene TRBV15 combines with J gene TRBJ1-5; unclear D gene. The CDR3 contains 16 residues. V lost 0 bases and J lost 3, with 12 bases in between. The germline V gene encodes CDR1 LNHNV and CDR2 YYDKDF (reference sequence). This chain's CDR3 is CATSRDRSKNNQPQHF. CDR3 nucleotides: TGTGCCACCAGCAGAGATCGGTCGAAAAACAATCAGCCCCAGCATTTT.

In its sample, this clonotype was seen many times. V is TRBV19 and J is TRBJ1-5; TRBD1 might be the D (6 bases). The V end was cut by 5 bases, the J end by 11 bases, with 16 bases between. The CDR3 extends over 13 amino acids. Germline V gene data show CDR1 as LNHDA and CDR2 as SQIVND (reference sequence). DNA of the CDR3: TGTGCCAGTAGTGTCCCGGGGGCAGGGACCCAGCATTTT. The encoded protein is CASSVPGAGTQHF.

J is TRBJ2-7 and V is TRBV2; possible D gene TRBD2, 6 bases. Germline lookup yields CDR1 SNHLY and CDR2 FYNNEI. V lost 6 bases to trimming and J lost 2 bases, with 14 bases between them. The CDR3 is made up of 14 amino acids. The CDR3 region is CASRAGLGAYEQYF. As DNA, the CDR3 is TGTGCCAGCAGGGCGGGGCTAGGAGCCTACGAGCAGTACTTC.

J is TRBJ2-5 and V is TRBV29-1; D unresolved. V was trimmed by 7 bases and J by 4 bases, leaving 16 bases between them. The CDR3 extends over 13 amino acids. CDR1 and CDR2 from the germline V gene are SQVTM and ANQGSEA. CDR3 sequence: CSAHGKWGETQYF. The CDR3 DNA reads TGCAGCGCCCATGGGAAGTGGGGAGAGACCCAGTACTTC.

This clonotype was counted a few times. The chain carries TRBV7-9 and TRBJ2-7, with 10 positions matching TRBD2. CDR1 and CDR2 from the germline V gene are SEHNR and FQNEAQ (reference sequence). This CDR3 region has 15 residues. J was trimmed by 6 bases and V by 4 bases; bases with no gene match: 9. This CDR3 reads CASSSASGRNPEQYF. As DNA, the CDR3 is TGTGCCAGCAGCTCCGCTAGCGGGAGAAATCCCGAGCAGTACTTC. Full variable domain (outside the CDR3, taken from reference TRBV7-9 and TRBJ2-7): DTGVSQNPRHKITKRGQNVTFRCDPISEHNRLYWYRQTLGQGPEFLTYFQNEAQLEKSRLLSDRFSAERPKGSFSTLEIQRTEQGDSAMYLCASSSASGRNPEQYFGPGTRLTVT.

V is TRBV5-1 and J is TRBJ1-2, with D tentatively TRBD1 (6 bases). The CDR3 sequence is 13 residues long. Germline CDR1 and CDR2: SGHRS and YFSETQ. Trimming left V 5 bases short and J 8 bases short, with 16 bases between. The CDR3 sequence is CASRETGRYGYTF. The CDR3 DNA sequence: TGCGCCAGCAGGGAAACAGGGAGGTACGGCTACACCTTC. Together with reference TRBV5-1 and TRBJ1-2, the CDR3 gives the full variable domain: KAGVTQTPRYLIKTRGQQVTLSCSPISGHRSVSWYQQTPGQGLQFLFEYFSETQRNKGNFPGRFSGRQFSNSRSEMNVSTLELGDSALYLCASRETGRYGYTFGSGTRLTVV.

The genes are TRBV2 and TRBJ2-7, with D maybe TRBD2 (6 bases). Trimming took 8 bases from V and 2 from J, leaving 16 bases between them. Germline-derived CDR1 and CDR2 are SNHLY and FYNNEI. CDR3 length: 14 residues. CDR3 residues: CASEGSGGAYEQYF. For the CDR3, the DNA is TGTGCCAGCGAAGGGTCCGGGGGAGCCTACGAGCAGTACTTC.

V and J are TRBV2 and TRBJ2-7, with D unclear. The germline V and J ends were trimmed by 4 bases and 3 bases, with 10 bases remaining between them. Germline values: CDR1 SNHLY, CDR2 FYNNEI. The CDR3 has 13 residues. CDR3 coding DNA: TGTGCCAGCAGTGCGGGCGCCAACTACGAGCAGTACGTC. Its translation is CASSAGANYEQYV.

This clonotype occurred many times. The rearrangement links TRBV19 to TRBJ1-2; D gene uncertain. The germline V gene has CDR1 LNHDA and CDR2 SQIVND (reference sequence). The V end lost 3 bases, the J end lost 7 bases, and 12 bases lay between the germline ends. The CDR3 is 13 residues long. The CDR3 nucleotides are TGTGCCAGTAGTATGGGCCAGAAGACTGGCTACACCTTC. Residues: CASSMGQKTGYTF.